What follows is one TCR beta chain and its context. The Seattle site enrolled patients during active infection and followed them longitudinally. The record originates from a study of blood T cell repertoires in COVID-19. In the study overall: Material from acute and convalescent COVID-19 was sourced from the United States, Italy and Spain. PBMCs, B-cell-depleted T cells, or T cells were the source of the cDNA or gDNA that made up the material.

The authors' processing: Reference gene primer amplification gave estimated nucleated cell counts. Measured with immunoSEQ multiplex PCR; TCRdb has only the in-frame clones, and not every one. V and J calls and clone size are those listed in that table; D and trimming were worked out from the DNA. The data show 200,000 to 250,000 clones, 75% to 85% seen once. The CDR3 extends over 13 amino acids. Per germline, CDR1 MNHEY and CDR2 SMNVEV (reference sequence). Trimming at V came to 6 bases and at J to 4 bases, leaving 6 bases not matched to a gene. This TCR derives from a woman older than 75 with COVID-19, enrolled during active disease. The V and J genes are TRBV27 and TRBJ2-7; 7 positions match TRBD1. The specimen was peripheral blood. The DNA for the CDR3 is TGTGCCAGCAGGCCGACAGGGACGTACGAGCAGTACTTC. Amino acids: CASRPTGTYEQYF.